This T cell receptor beta chain was identified in a study of beta chain features in type 1 diabetes. With V trimmed by 2 bases and J by 6 bases, 10 bases remained unmatched. The CDR3 sequence is 17 residues long. Germline CDR1 reads SGHRS; CDR2 reads YFSETQ. All of the isolated RNA was reverse transcribed, so expressed TCRB transcripts were sequenced. The assay was immunoSEQ multiplex PCR, and TCRdb's table has in-frame clones only and misses some. The table includes about 350,000 clones, around a fifth detected once. This clone was found a few times. Its target is unknown. Whole-study findings and limits: Patients' naive, central memory and regulatory TCRB repertoires appeared more alike than those of healthy donors. Across all four CD4+ subsets, people with type 1 diabetes showed modestly shorter TCRB CDR3s. A possible short-template PCR bias applies equally to patients and controls.

The chain joins TRBV5-1 to TRBJ1-6; 8 bases agree with TRBD1. The sequencing input was naive CD4+ T cells from blood. This TCR was sampled from a young woman in good health. CDR3 DNA sequence: TGCGCCAGCAGCTTCACGACGGACAGGGCGTTTAATTCACCCCTCCACTTT. As protein: CASSFTTDRAFNSPLHF.